The rows below give T cell receptor beta chains drawn from one sample of a study of identical twins. TCRdb re-analysed the 5' RACE reads in MiXCR, keeping a single row per CDR3 protein. The sample contains 1.5 million to 2 million distinct CDR3 sequences, less than 40% of which appear only once. The sequenced sample consisted of cord blood. These receptors were collected from a newborn girl in good health. Each CDR3 is given with its conserved first and last residue. Each record gives: V gene, CDR3 length, J gene, D gene, clone size, CDR3 DNA, CDR3 protein. D genes are given only for firm matches. Some rows mark clone size as missing; the rest say once, few, many or name a class of expanded clone.

TRBV7-9	20	TRBJ2-6	.	few	TGTGCCAGCACCTTACTTCAGGCAAAGATTAGCCGCTCTGGGGCCAACGTCCTGACTTTC	CASTLLQAKISRSGANVLTF
TRBV10-1	15	TRBJ2-3	TRBD1	.	TGCGCCAGCACCGCCGGGACAGGGGGCACAGATACGCAGTATTTT	CASTAGTGGTDTQYF
TRBV15	14	TRBJ2-3	.	once	TGTGCCACCAGCAGAGTCCAGGCCGCAGATACGCAGTATTTT	CATSRVQAADTQYF
TRBV6-1	16	TRBJ1-5	.	once	TGTGCCAGCAGTGAAGCGGGCAGTTATAGCAATCAGCCCCAGCATTTT	CASSEAGSYSNQPQHF
TRBV29-1	15	TRBJ2-1	.	many	TGCAGCGTTCAAAAGTCTACTCTATACTACAATGAGCAGTTCTTC	CSVQKSTLYYNEQFF
TRBV5-1	17	TRBJ2-3	TRBD2	.	TGCGCCAGCAGCTTGAGCGGGGCCAGACGTAGCACAGATACGCAGTATTTT	CASSLSGARRSTDTQYF
TRBV29-1	12	TRBJ2-7	.	.	TGCAGCGTAAGGAGGGAGTCTAGCGAGCAGTACTTC	CSVRRESSEQYF
TRBV28	15	TRBJ2-5	TRBD2	.	TGTGCCAGCAGTTTATTCCGGACTAGCGGGAGGGCCCAGTACTTC	CASSLFRTSGRAQYF
TRBV29-1	15	TRBJ1-1	.	once	TGCAGCGTTGAAGGCGGAAGGGGAAGAGGCACTGAAGCTTTCTTT	CSVEGGRGRGTEAFF
TRBV5-1	14	TRBJ2-7	.	.	TGCGCCAGCAGCCCTGAGACTAGCTCCTACGAGCAGTACTTC	CASSPETSSYEQYF
TRBV5-1	16	TRBJ2-5	.	.	TGCGCCAGCAGCTTGAATCCAACCACCTTACAAGAGACCCAGTACTTC	CASSLNPTTLQETQYF
TRBV20-1	14	TRBJ2-7	TRBD2	.	TGCAGTGCTAGGTTAGCGGGATATACCTACGAGCAGTACTTC	CSARLAGYTYEQYF
TRBV24-1	11	TRBJ1-2	.	.	TGTGCCACCAGGGGCGGGTATGGCTACACCTTC	CATRGGYGYTF
TRBV24-1	14	TRBJ1-2	TRBD1	few	TGTGCCACCAGTGATGGGGACAGGACCTATGGCTACACCTTC	CATSDGDRTYGYTF
TRBV13	15	TRBJ2-5	.	once	TGTGCCAGCAGCCGGCGCAACAGGGAGGGAGAGACCCAGTACTTC	CASSRRNREGETQYF
TRBV10-3	13	TRBJ2-7	.	.	TGTGCCATCAGGGGGGGCCCCTACAATGAGCAGTACTTC	CAIRGGPYNEQYF
TRBV20-1	16	TRBJ2-4	TRBD2	few	TGCAGTGCTCCCCGACTAGCGGGAAAGGCCAAAAACATTCAGTACTTC	CSAPRLAGKAKNIQYF
TRBV5-8	15	TRBJ2-3	TRBD1	.	TGTGCCAGCAGCTTTACAGGGGGCGCGACAGATACGCAGTATTTT	CASSFTGGATDTQYF
TRBV5-1	14	TRBJ2-5	.	.	TGCGCCAGCAGCTTGGACTCGCTAGTCGAGACCCAGTACTTC	CASSLDSLVETQYF
TRBV12-3/TRBV12-4	15	TRBJ2-1	TRBD2	many	TGTGCCAGCAGCGCGCGACTAGCGGGGTTGAATGAGCAGTTCTTC	CASSARLAGLNEQFF
TRBV29-1	12	TRBJ2-5	.	many	TGCAGCGTTGAAGGGCGGGAAGAGACCCAGTACTTC	CSVEGREETQYF
TRBV12-3/TRBV12-4	13	TRBJ2-1	.	many	TGTGCCAGCAGTTTGGACCAGTACAATGAGCAGTTCTTC	CASSLDQYNEQFF
TRBV9	15	TRBJ2-3	.	few	TGTGCCAGCAGCGTAGGCCCGGGGAGGACAGATACGCAGTATTTT	CASSVGPGRTDTQYF
TRBV15	18	TRBJ2-1	TRBD2	.	TGTGCCACCAGTCCCGGACTAGCGGGAGGGCCCTCGTACAATGAGCAGTTCTTC	CATSPGLAGGPSYNEQFF
TRBV20-1	14	TRBJ2-3	.	.	TGCAGTGCTAGAGTACTTTTGGACTACGATACGCAGTATTTT	CSARVLLDYDTQYF
TRBV20-1	14	TRBJ2-1	TRBD2	many	TGCAGTGCTAGAGTAGCGGGCTCCTACAATGAGCAGTTCTTC	CSARVAGSYNEQFF
TRBV20-1	16	TRBJ2-4	.	.	TGCAGTGCTGCCTTCTGGGGGGGCAAGGACAAAAACATTCAGTACTTC	CSAAFWGGKDKNIQYF
TRBV20-1	14	TRBJ1-1	TRBD1	.	TGCAGTGCTAGATGGACAGGCCTGAACACTGAAGCTTTCTTT	CSARWTGLNTEAFF
TRBV2	11	TRBJ2-5	.	.	TGTGCCAGCAGGAACCCCCTTGCATGGTACTTC	CASRNPLAWYF
TRBV3-1	15	TRBJ1-2	.	few	TGTGCCAGCAGCCAAATGAACCAGGGGCCCTATGGCTACACCTTC	CASSQMNQGPYGYTF
TRBV28	16	TRBJ2-1	TRBD2	.	TGTGCCAGCAGCGCCCTAGCGGGAGGGCCCTACAATGAGCAGTTCTTC	CASSALAGGPYNEQFF
TRBV20-1	12	TRBJ1-5	.	.	TGCAGTGCTAGTCGACAGCTTCAGCCCCAGCATTTT	CSASRQLQPQHF
TRBV2	13	TRBJ1-1	TRBD1	.	TGTGCCAGCAGGCCGGGACAGGGATCGTCGGCTTTCTTT	CASRPGQGSSAFF
TRBV12-3/TRBV12-4	16	TRBJ1-6	.	.	TGTGCCAGCAGTTTTGGGTTTGGGGGCGGCGTCTCACCCCTCCACTTT	CASSFGFGGGVSPLHF
TRBV19	13	TRBJ1-2	TRBD1	few	TGTGCCAGTACACCACAGGGGAGCTATGGCTACACCTTC	CASTPQGSYGYTF
TRBV5-1	12	TRBJ2-5	.	few	TGCGCCAGCAGCTTACTAGTTGGGACCCAGTACTTC	CASSLLVGTQYF